This T cell receptor (beta chain) was retrieved from a study of HIV-infected patients and healthy controls. Study observations and caveats: Only sixteen HIV-infected individuals were processed, a major limit on how widely findings apply.

This clonotype is labeled medium-sized. Its antigen remains unidentified. Around 530 ng RNA was reverse transcribed with alpha and beta constant-region primers. Alpha and beta chain libraries were made separately by chain-specific third strand synthesis with multiplexing indices. In TCRdb, the 5' RACE reads were re-called with MiXCR into one record per CDR3 protein. The repertoire has about 10,000 distinct CDR3 sequences, 8% to 10% of them found once; the top ten carry under 6%. This CDR3 contains 14 residues. V lost 1 base and J lost 6, with 11 bases in between. Germline V CDR1 and CDR2: SGHDT, YYEEEE. All unsorted peripheral T cells were captured because whole blood was used without fractionation. Control samples came from roughly 9 uninfected healthy donors, several of them resampled after around twelve weeks. Peripheral blood, approximately 2.6 ml, was drawn for RNA extraction.

The source material was blood. The sequence derives from an adult in good health. The rearrangement uses TRBV5-6 and TRBJ2-4; D gene ambiguous. Here the CDR3 DNA reads TGTGCCAGCAGCTTGTTAGGGATGATAAACATTCAGTACTTC. Encoded protein: CASSLLGMINIQYF.